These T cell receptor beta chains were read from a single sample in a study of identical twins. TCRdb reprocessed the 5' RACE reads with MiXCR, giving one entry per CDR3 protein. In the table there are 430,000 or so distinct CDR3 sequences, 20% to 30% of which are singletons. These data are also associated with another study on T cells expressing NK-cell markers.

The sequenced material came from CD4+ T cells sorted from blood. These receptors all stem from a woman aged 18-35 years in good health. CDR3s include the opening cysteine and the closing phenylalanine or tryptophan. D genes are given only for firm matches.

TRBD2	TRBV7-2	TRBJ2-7	CASSIISAGGVYEQYF
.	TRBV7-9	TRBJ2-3	CASSFLATDTQYF
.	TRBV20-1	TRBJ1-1	CSASRDWNTEAFF
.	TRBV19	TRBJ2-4	CASSIGSARKNIQYF
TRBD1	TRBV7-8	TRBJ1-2	CASTRGTGGGRYTF
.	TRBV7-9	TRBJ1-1	CASSFITEAFF
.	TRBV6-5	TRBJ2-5	CASSYSVAGQETQYF
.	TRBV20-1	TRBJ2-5	CSASRPSEMRETQYF
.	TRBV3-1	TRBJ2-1	CASSRGESYNEQFF
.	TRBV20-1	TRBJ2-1	CSVLAGSYNEQFF
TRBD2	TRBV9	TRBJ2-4	CASSVSGAPKNIQYF
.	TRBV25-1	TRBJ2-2	CASSVENTGELFF
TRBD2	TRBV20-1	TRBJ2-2	CSAKMGLASGELFF
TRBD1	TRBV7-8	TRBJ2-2	CASSFYQGDGTGELFF